The 31 T cell receptor beta chains given below trace back to one sample, sequenced in a study of T cells in Graves' hyperthyroidism and ophthalmopathy. RNA transcripts served as the template for amplifying TCR beta CDR3 regions. Researchers ran a first-round RT-PCR on the TCR CDR3 using the HTBI primer set. TCRdb re-derived calls from the multiplex PCR reads in MiXCR, one entry per CDR3 protein. The table records about 580,000 distinct CDR3 sequences, about 14% of them present only once. Sequencing was performed on blood. The receptors stem from a woman in her twenties or thirties with Graves' hyperthyroidism that later progressed to Graves' ophthalmopathy.

The chain uses TRBV12-3 or TRBV12-4 and TRBJ2-1; 8 bases agree with TRBD2. Germline trimming cut 7 bases from V and 6 bases from J; bases unmatched to any gene: 11. CDR3 length: 15 amino acids. DNA for the CDR3: TGTGCCAGCACCCCCTTCGGGACTAGATTCAATGAGCAGTTCTTC. It is translated as CASTPFGTRFNEQFF.

The CDR3 DNA reads as TGTGCCAGCAGCGTAACAGGGCAGTCGTCCTACGAGCAGTACTTC. Amino acid sequence: CASSVTGQSSYEQYF. V usage is TRBV9 and J usage is TRBJ2-7; D may be TRBD1 (6 bases). This CDR3 region has 15 residues. Trimming shortened V by 1 base and J by 1 base, and 12 bases separated the two germline ends. Per the germline V gene, CDR1 is SGDLS and CDR2 is YYNGEE. Supplemented by reference TRBV9 and TRBJ2-7, the full variable domain reads DSGVTQTPKHLITATGQRVTLRCSPRSGDLSVYWYQQSLDQGLQFLIQYYNGEERAKGNILERFSAQQFPDLHSELNLSSLELGDSALYFCASSVTGQSSYEQYFGPGTRLTVT.

This clonotype was detected a few times. V is TRBV6-1 and J is TRBJ1-5; 7 bases are shared with TRBD1. CDR1 is MNHNS, CDR2 SASEGT, per germline. V trimming: 5 bases; J trimming: 5 bases; junction bases outside the gene matches: 3. This CDR3 contains 13 residues. DNA of the CDR3: TGTGCCAGCAGTCAGCAGGGGGATCAGCCCCAGCATTTT. Translating gives CASSQQGDQPQHF.

This clonotype was picked up a small number of times. The rearrangement joins TRBV20-1 to TRBJ2-5; TRBD1 matches at 11 bases. The CDR3 contains 15 residues. J was trimmed by 1 base and V by 6 bases; bases with no gene match: 7. CDR1 and CDR2 from the germline V gene are DFQATT and SNEGSKA (reference sequence). The CDR3 DNA reads TGCAGTGCCTCTACCGGACAGGGGGCCCAAGAGACCCAGTACTTC. It is translated as CSASTGQGAQETQYF.

This clonotype was seen ten or more times. This sequence joins TRBV7-2 and TRBJ1-6; D gene unclear. CDR3 length equals 15 residues. V was cut by 0 bases and J by 9 bases, with 12 bases left in between. Per the germline V gene, CDR1 is SGHTA and CDR2 is FQGNSA. In nucleotides, the CDR3 is TGTGCCAGCAGCTTAGCTGGGCTAGATGGTTCACCCCTCCACTTT. Encoded protein: CASSLAGLDGSPLHF.

The chain has TRBV9 and TRBJ2-1; TRBD1 is a possible D gene (5 bases). V shed 1 base and J shed 10 bases, with 12 bases lying between them. The CDR3 loop spans 13 amino acids. Germline CDR1 reads SGDLS; CDR2 reads YYNGEE. The CDR3 nucleotides read TGTGCCAGCAGCGTATTGGTAAGGACAGAGCAGTTCTTC. Protein: CASSVLVRTEQFF.

This clonotype was observed many times. The chain combines TRBV2 with TRBJ2-3; 7 positions match TRBD2. The CDR3 is 12 amino acids. CDR1 SNHLY and CDR2 FYNNEI come from the germline V gene. Germline trimming cut 4 bases from V and 14 bases from J; bases unmatched to any gene: 9. CDR3 sequence reads: CASSVPGGLWYF. CDR3 nucleotide sequence: TGTGCCAGCAGTGTACCGGGAGGTCTCTGGTATTTT.

This clonotype was picked up many times. The rearrangement uses TRBV11-2 and TRBJ2-1; TRBD2 is a possible D gene (6 bases). Germline V gene data show CDR1 as SGHAT and CDR2 as FQNNGV. V lost 4 bases and J lost 5, with 9 bases in between. There are 13 residues in the CDR3. The CDR3 DNA follows: TGTGCCAGCAGCTCTAGCGTCAACAATGAGCAGTTCTTC. Protein: CASSSSVNNEQFF.

The rearrangement links TRBV7-9 to TRBJ1-4; weak D call: TRBD1 (5 bases). V was trimmed by 5 bases and J by 5 bases, leaving 18 bases between them. The CDR3 has 16 residues. Germline V gene sequence: CDR1 SEHNR, CDR2 FQNEAQ (reference sequence). As DNA, the CDR3 is TGTGCCAGCAGCCCAGGGAGGGGCGCCCTGAATGAAAAACTGTTTTTT. Translated, it gives CASSPGRGALNEKLFF.

This clonotype was counted at least ten times. This chain links TRBV20-1 with TRBJ1-2; D is unresolved. Trimming removed 4 bases at V and 8 bases at J, with 11 bases between. CDR3 length: 11 residues. The germline CDR1 and CDR2 sequences are DFQATT and SNEGSKA (reference sequence). CDR3: CSAMRPHGYTF. In DNA, the CDR3 is TGCAGTGCTATGAGGCCCCACGGCTACACCTTC.

This clonotype was counted a few times. The rearrangement uses TRBV27 and TRBJ2-7; 8 nucleotides align to TRBD1. CDR3 length: 13 amino acids. Germline loops: CDR1 MNHEY, CDR2 SMNVEV (reference sequence). The V segment lost 6 bases and the J segment 4 bases; nucleotides outside the gene matches: 5. The CDR3 region has the DNA TGTGCCAGCAGCGGCAGGGGGCGATACGAGCAGTACTTC. Amino acids: CASSGRGRYEQYF.

This clonotype was observed many times. The chain carries TRBV30 and TRBJ1-6; 7 nucleotides line up with TRBD1. The CDR3 has 13 amino acids. Germline V gives CDR1 GTSNPN, CDR2 SVGIG (reference sequence). CDR3: CATDRASNSPLHF. The CDR3 DNA reads TGTGCAACAGACAGGGCGTCTAATTCACCCCTCCACTTT.

This clonotype has ten or more counts. V gene TRBV2 combines with J gene TRBJ1-1; 7 bases map to TRBD1. The length of the CDR3 is 14 residues. Looked up from germline, CDR1 is SNHLY and CDR2 is FYNNEI. Germline trimming cut 4 bases from V and 5 bases from J; bases unmatched to any gene: 7. CDR3 DNA sequence: TGTGCCAGCAGTGGAACAGGGACAGAGACTGAAGCTTTCTTT. Its translation: CASSGTGTETEAFF.

This clonotype was observed at least ten times. The J gene is TRBJ1-1, the V gene TRBV6-1, with D unresolved. The germline CDR1 and CDR2 sequences are MNHNS and SASEGT. This CDR3 spans 13 amino acids. V was clipped by 8 bases and J by 4 bases, with 14 bases between them. DNA for the CDR3: TGTGCCAGCCTCCCGGACGTCGGCACTGAAGCTTTCTTT. Its translation: CASLPDVGTEAFF.

V is TRBV5-1 and J is TRBJ2-5; 7 bases are a match to TRBD2. Per the germline V gene, CDR1 is SGHRS and CDR2 is YFSETQ. The CDR3 length is 14 residues. Germline trimming cut 6 bases from V and 0 bases from J; bases unmatched to any gene: 5. The CDR3 loop reads CASTTGTNQETQYF. Written as DNA, the CDR3 is TGCGCCAGCACGACCGGGACTAACCAAGAGACCCAGTACTTC. Complete variable domain (other parts from reference TRBV5-1 and TRBJ2-5): KAGVTQTPRYLIKTRGQQVTLSCSPISGHRSVSWYQQTPGQGLQFLFEYFSETQRNKGNFPGRFSGRQFSNSRSEMNVSTLELGDSALYLCASTTGTNQETQYFGPGTRLLVL.

This clonotype was counted between two and nine times. The rearrangement uses TRBV6-1 and TRBJ1-6, with D unresolved. CDR3 size: 13 residues. The germline CDR1 and CDR2 sequences are MNHNS and SASEGT. The V end lost 6 bases, the J end lost 5 bases, and 8 bases lay between the germline ends. The CDR3 DNA follows: TGTGCCAGCAGCTCGGATCATAATTCACCCCTCCACTTT. Translation gives CASSSDHNSPLHF.

This clonotype was counted many times. The V and J genes are TRBV6-2 or TRBV6-3 and TRBJ2-7, with D possibly being TRBD1 (6 bases). The germline CDR1 and CDR2 sequences are MNHEY and SVGEGT. Trimming took off 8 bases at V and 0 bases at J, with 14 bases between the two ends. The CDR3 loop spans 14 amino acids. Here the CDR3 reads CASVRDTNSYEQYF. The CDR3 nucleotides read TGTGCCAGCGTCCGGGACACCAACTCCTACGAGCAGTACTTC.

This clonotype was picked up a small number of times. V is TRBV6-1 and J is TRBJ2-3; D is tentatively TRBD1 or TRBD2 (5 bases each). V lost 0 bases to trimming and J lost 5 bases, with 12 bases between them. The V gene's germline CDR1 is MNHNS and CDR2 SASEGT. The length of the CDR3 is 15 residues. The CDR3 DNA reads TGTGCCAGCAGTGAAGCGCGGCCGAGGGGAGATACGCAGTATTTT. It yields the protein CASSEARPRGDTQYF.

This clonotype was counted many times. J is TRBJ1-1 and V is TRBV3-1; 8 nucleotides align to TRBD1. Germline trimming cut 2 bases from V and 5 bases from J; bases unmatched to any gene: 7. Germline V gives CDR1 LGHDT, CDR2 YNNKEL (reference sequence). The length of the CDR3 is 15 residues. CDR3 nucleotides: TGTGCCAGCAGCCAATTCGCAGGGGGCGTGACTGAAGCTTTCTTT. It translates to CASSQFAGGVTEAFF.

In its sample, this clonotype was seen a few times. The chain recombines TRBV5-8 with TRBJ2-2, with unresolved D. The CDR3 runs 19 residues. V was cut by 0 bases and J by 4 bases, with 22 bases left in between. Germline V CDR1 and CDR2: SGHTS, YDEGEE. The CDR3 DNA is TGTGCCAGCAGCTTGGACCTCCCCGCTATCCATACCCTCACCGGGGAGCTGTTTTTT. Translating it yields CASSLDLPAIHTLTGELFF.

V and J are TRBV2 and TRBJ2-2, with D hard to call. CDR3 length: 14 amino acids. Trimming shortened V by 6 bases and J by 0 bases, and 8 bases separated the two germline ends. Germline-derived CDR1 and CDR2 are SNHLY and FYNNEI. CDR3 region: CASRDGANTGELFF. Here the CDR3 DNA reads TGTGCCAGCAGGGACGGCGCGAACACCGGGGAGCTGTTTTTT.

The chain carries TRBV6-1 and TRBJ2-7; 13 positions match TRBD2. The V gene end was trimmed by 6 bases and the J gene end by 7 bases; junction bases not matched to a gene: 0. The length of the CDR3 is 12 residues. Germline CDR1 and CDR2: MNHNS and SASEGT. The CDR3 nucleotides are TGTGCCAGCAGGGGACTAGCGGGGGAGCAGTACTTC. Its protein is CASRGLAGEQYF.

J is TRBJ2-5 and V is TRBV27; 8 bases map to TRBD1. CDR3 length: 16 amino acids. Germline V lookup: CDR1 MNHEY, CDR2 SMNVEV (reference sequence). V trimming: 4 bases; J trimming: 1 base; junction bases outside the gene matches: 8. CDR3 bases: TGTGCCAGCAGTTCGTTACAGGGGGGATCCCAAGAGACCCAGTACTTC. Protein sequence: CASSSLQGGSQETQYF.

This clonotype was observed many times. The J gene is TRBJ2-5, the V gene TRBV5-1; 10 bases match TRBD2. J lost 5 bases, V lost 6 bases, and 10 bases had no gene match. The CDR3 runs 15 residues. CDR1 is SGHRS, CDR2 YFSETQ, per germline. The CDR3 here is CASTTSGLGEETQYF. DNA of the CDR3: TGCGCCAGCACGACTAGCGGGCTGGGAGAGGAGACCCAGTACTTC.

This clonotype has more than one count but fewer than ten. This CDR3 reads CASSQDGAGGNEKLFF. The CDR3 coding sequence is TGCGCCAGCAGCCAAGACGGAGCAGGGGGCAATGAAAAACTGTTTTTT. V is TRBV4-3 and J is TRBJ1-4, with 8 bases matching TRBD1. The CDR3 totals 16 residues. Germline CDR1 and CDR2: LGHNA and YSLEER. V was pared by 0 bases and J by 5 bases, with 5 bases of the junction left unmatched.

This clonotype has ten or more counts. CDR3 sequence reads: CASSGGKGTNEQYF. Written as DNA, the CDR3 is TGTGCCAGCAGCGGTGGGAAGGGGACGAACGAGCAGTACTTC. The chain carries TRBV2 and TRBJ2-7, with D tentatively TRBD1 or TRBD2 (5 bases each). In germline, CDR1 is SNHLY, CDR2 FYNNEI. CDR3 size: 14 residues. Trimming took 6 bases from V and 5 from J, leaving 17 bases between them.

This clonotype was seen a few times. The chain couples TRBV6-1 to TRBJ2-3; D is possibly TRBD1 or TRBD2 (5 bases each). Germline V gene lookup returns CDR1 MNHNS and CDR2 SASEGT. The CDR3 spans 14 residues. The germline V and J ends were trimmed by 5 bases and 4 bases, with 13 bases remaining between them. CDR3 protein: CASSSREGPDTQYF. In DNA, the CDR3 is TGTGCCAGCAGTTCGCGTGAGGGACCAGATACGCAGTATTTT.

This chain connects TRBV20-1 to TRBJ1-4, with D possibly TRBD1 on 6 matching bases. CDR1 and CDR2 (germline): DFQATT, SNEGSKA (reference sequence). Between the trimmed V and J ends, which lost 5 bases and 11 bases, there was a span of 21 bases. The CDR3 loop spans 14 amino acids. CDR3: CSAGGQPSREKLFF. CDR3 DNA: TGCAGTGCTGGCGGACAGCCATCAAGGGAGAAACTGTTTTTT.

The chain is built from TRBV7-2 and TRBJ2-3; TRBD1 matches at 10 bases. Germline V gene lookup returns CDR1 SGHTA and CDR2 FQGNSA. The CDR3 extends over 16 amino acids. V lost 2 bases and J lost 3; bases outside the gene matches: 5. DNA of the CDR3: TGTGCCAGCAGCTTAAGCGGGACAGGGGTTACAGATACGCAGTATTTT. Translating it yields CASSLSGTGVTDTQYF.

V gene TRBV6-2 or TRBV6-3 combines with J gene TRBJ2-7; 11 bases line up with TRBD2. The CDR3 covers 15 residues. Germline V gene sequence: CDR1 MNHEY, CDR2 SVGEGT. Losses at the gene ends were 7 bases for V and 0 bases for J; bases not matched to a gene: 5. This CDR3 reads CASTTSGGSSYEQYF. The CDR3 DNA reads as TGTGCCAGCACCACTAGCGGGGGATCCTCCTACGAGCAGTACTTC.

This clonotype was seen many times. The V and J genes are TRBV20-1 and TRBJ2-1, with a possible D match to TRBD2 (6 bases). Germline CDR1 DFQATT, CDR2 SNEGSKA (reference sequence). This CDR3 has 14 residues. Trimming pared 8 bases from V and 0 bases from J, leaving 14 bases between. The DNA for the CDR3 is TGCAGTTTTACTAGCCCGAGCTCCTACAATGAGCAGTTCTTC. This translates into CSFTSPSSYNEQFF.